Presented here are 29 T cell receptor beta chains from one specimen sequenced in a study of blood T cell repertoires in COVID-19. The method was immunoSEQ multiplex PCR; TCRdb's version includes in-frame clones alone and lacks a portion of them. The sample has around 100,000 clones; 84% are singletons. Sequenced input: peripheral blood. The receptors were gathered from a human donor in a cohort sampled during active COVID-19.

The chain uses TRBV27 and TRBJ1-2, with 7 bases fitting TRBD1. Germline CDR1 reads MNHEY; CDR2 reads SMNVEV (reference sequence). This CDR3 has 15 amino acids. With V trimmed by 4 bases and J by 1 base, 6 bases remained unmatched. CDR3 sequence (DNA): TGTGCCAGCAGTTCCGTGCAGGGGGTTAACTATGGCTACACCTTC. Translation gives CASSSVQGVNYGYTF.

The chain couples TRBV5-6 to TRBJ2-7, with 7 bases fitting TRBD1. V was clipped by 3 bases and J by 5 bases; unmatched bases: 5. The CDR3 length is 13 residues. Germline V gives CDR1 SGHDT, CDR2 YYEEEE. The CDR3 DNA sequence: TGTGCCAGCAGCTACAGGGGTGGGGACGAGCAGTACTTC. Amino acid sequence: CASSYRGGDEQYF. Variable domain in full (rest from reference TRBV5-6 and TRBJ2-7): DAGVTQSPTHLIKTRGQQVTLRCSPKSGHDTVSWYQQALGQGPQFIFQYYEEEERQRGNFPDRFSGHQFPNYSSELNVNALLLGDSALYLCASSYRGGDEQYFGPGTRLTVT.

The chain employs TRBV28 and TRBJ1-6, with a possible D match to TRBD1 (5 bases). V shed 6 bases and J shed 13 bases, with 13 bases lying between them. CDR3 length: 12 amino acids. Germline CDR1 and CDR2: MDHEN and SYDVKM. CDR3 sequence: CASRSRVGPLHF. For the CDR3, the DNA is TGTGCCAGCAGGAGCAGGGTAGGGCCCCTCCACTTT.

The V and J genes are TRBV19 and TRBJ1-2, with 10 bases identical to TRBD1. Germline values: CDR1 LNHDA, CDR2 SQIVND (reference sequence). The junction had 11 bases not matched to a gene; V was cut back by 2 bases and J by 2 bases. This CDR3 is 18 amino acids long. The DNA of the CDR3 is TGTGCCAGTAGTATAAGAGTTTGGGACAGGGGACGGAACTATGGCTACACCTTC. This gives the protein CASSIRVWDRGRNYGYTF. The whole variable domain, filled in from reference TRBV19 and TRBJ1-2, reads DGGITQSPKYLFRKEGQNVTLSCEQNLNHDAMYWYRQDPGQGLRLIYYSQIVNDFQKGDIAEGYSVSREKKESFPLTVTSAQKNPTAFYLCASSIRVWDRGRNYGYTFGSGTRLTVV.

This chain joins TRBV3-1 (or the pseudogene TRBV3-2) and TRBJ2-3; the match to TRBD2 covers 7 bases. The trim removed 3 bases at V and 0 bases at J, leaving 6 bases unmatched. Germline-derived CDR1 and CDR2 are LGHDT and YNNKEL (reference sequence). The CDR3 covers 16 residues. CDR3 bases: TGTGCCAGCAGCCAGCCACTAGCGCTCAGCACAGATACGCAGTATTTT. It is translated as CASSQPLALSTDTQYF.

The rearrangement uses TRBV28 and TRBJ2-3, with D possibly matching TRBD1 (5 bases). The CDR3 is 14 residues long. Trimming stripped 3 bases from V and 3 bases from J, with 10 bases between. Germline lookup yields CDR1 MDHEN and CDR2 SYDVKM. The CDR3 reads CASSFYQGTDTQYF. The CDR3 nucleotides read TGTGCCAGCAGTTTTTACCAGGGAACAGATACGCAGTATTTT.

J is TRBJ1-3 and V is TRBV2; tentatively, D is TRBD1 (5 bases). The CDR3 extends over 17 amino acids. The germline V gene has CDR1 SNHLY and CDR2 FYNNEI. V was clipped by 3 bases and J by 2 bases, with 17 bases between them. CDR3 coding DNA: TGTGCCAGCAGTGAGAGGCAGGGCGGAAGGACTGGAAACACCATATATTTT. This sequence encodes CASSERQGGRTGNTIYF.

The gene calls are TRBV5-4 and TRBJ1-5; possible D gene TRBD1, 5 bases. Germline-derived CDR1 and CDR2 are SGHNT and YYREEE (reference sequence). The V and J ends lost 2 bases and 3 bases respectively, with 18 bases between them. CDR3 length: 17 amino acids. In DNA, the CDR3 is TGTGCCAGCAGCTTCCCCCGTAGGACAAGGCCCAATCAGCCCCAGCATTTT. Amino acids: CASSFPRRTRPNQPQHF.

This clone was recorded only once. The chain carries TRBV5-1 and TRBJ2-5, with 8 bases that match TRBD2. The germline V gene encodes CDR1 SGHRS and CDR2 YFSETQ. CDR3 length: 14 residues. The junction had 5 bases not matched to a gene; V was cut back by 2 bases and J by 5 bases. The CDR3 DNA is TGCGCCAGCAGCTTCTCGGGGGGGCCCGAGACCCAGTACTTC. It codes for CASSFSGGPETQYF.

This clone was observed a few times. This rearrangement joins TRBV11-2 to TRBJ2-2, with D maybe TRBD1 (6 bases). This CDR3 has 16 residues. The germline gives CDR1 SGHAT, CDR2 FQNNGV. V was shortened by 6 bases and J by 2 bases, with 16 bases between the two germline ends. In nucleotides, the CDR3 is TGTGCCAGCAGGGGAATCCGGGACACAAACACCGGGGAGCTGTTTTTT. The encoded protein is CASRGIRDTNTGELFF.

This chain joins TRBV7-6 and TRBJ2-7; 10 positions agree with TRBD1. The CDR3 has 15 amino acids. Trimming removed 2 bases from V and 5 bases from J; junction bases left unmatched: 6. Germline CDR1 is SGHVS and CDR2 is FNYEAQ. In nucleotides, the CDR3 is TGTGCCAGCAGCTTACCCGGGACAGGGGCCAACGAGCAGTACTTC. Amino acids: CASSLPGTGANEQYF.

The gene calls are TRBV6-5 and TRBJ1-3; possibly TRBD1 for D (5 bases). V was trimmed by 6 bases and J by 4 bases, leaving 13 bases between them. This CDR3 is 14 amino acids long. From germline, CDR1 is MNHEY and CDR2 SVGAGI. CDR3 coding DNA: TGTGCCAGCAGCCAAGGACATATAGGAAACACCATATATTTT. Protein: CASSQGHIGNTIYF.

The rearrangement joins TRBV6-2 or TRBV6-3 to TRBJ1-6; tentatively, D is TRBD1 (5 bases). Germline V gene lookup returns CDR1 MNHEY and CDR2 SVGEGT. The CDR3 has 17 residues. The germline V and J ends were trimmed by 5 bases and 0 bases, with 14 bases remaining between them. CDR3 nucleotides: TGTGCCAGCAGTGCGGGACGCCATAGCTCCTATAATTCACCCCTCCACTTT. Its translation: CASSAGRHSSYNSPLHF.

This sequence joins TRBV9 and TRBJ2-2, with D unresolved. Trimming pared 5 bases from V and 3 bases from J, leaving 8 bases between. From germline, CDR1 is SGDLS and CDR2 YYNGEE. CDR3 length equals 13 residues. CDR3 in DNA: TGTGCCAGCAGTCGTCTCGACACCGGGGAGCTGTTTTTT. It translates to CASSRLDTGELFF.

V is TRBV4-2 and J is TRBJ2-3; 9 nucleotides align to TRBD1. Losses at the gene ends were 2 bases for V and 4 bases for J; bases not matched to a gene: 7. Per germline, CDR1 LGHNA and CDR2 YNFKEQ. The CDR3 extends over 16 amino acids. The CDR3 sequence: CASSQPSGQGPDTQYF. In DNA form, the CDR3 reads TGTGCCAGCAGCCAACCTTCGGGACAGGGACCAGATACGCAGTATTTT.

The chain is built from TRBV9 and TRBJ2-7, with 8 bases identical to TRBD2. Trimming at V came to 0 bases and at J to 7 bases, leaving 6 bases not matched to a gene. This CDR3 has 14 residues. Germline loops: CDR1 SGDLS, CDR2 YYNGEE. Here the CDR3 DNA reads TGTGCCAGCAGCGTAGCCGGGGGGGAGCGAGAGCAGTACTTC. Protein product: CASSVAGGEREQYF.

The J gene is TRBJ1-1, the V gene TRBV11-2, with D possibly being TRBD1 (5 bases). The CDR3 extends over 14 amino acids. Germline lookup yields CDR1 SGHAT and CDR2 FQNNGV. The V and J ends lost 4 bases and 4 bases respectively, with 13 bases between them. CDR3 residues: CASSSGGGTTEAFF. The CDR3 nucleotides read TGTGCCAGCAGCTCAGGCGGGGGAACCACTGAAGCTTTCTTT.

The chain carries TRBV11-2 and TRBJ2-5, with 9 bases lining up with TRBD2. V trimming: 7 bases; J trimming: 3 bases; junction bases outside the gene matches: 12. The CDR3 runs to 16 residues. CDR1 and CDR2 (germline): SGHAT, FQNNGV. The chain's CDR3 is CASKLWSGGHEETQYF. DNA for the CDR3: TGTGCCAGCAAATTATGGAGCGGGGGGCATGAAGAGACCCAGTACTTC.

The chain links TRBV15 to TRBJ2-7, with a possible D match to TRBD1 (6 bases). V lost 0 bases to trimming and J lost 4 bases, with 7 bases between them. The germline V gene has CDR1 LNHNV and CDR2 YYDKDF (reference sequence). The CDR3 contains 13 residues. CDR3 in amino acids: CATSREGGYEQYF. The CDR3 nucleotides read TGTGCCACCAGCAGAGAAGGGGGATACGAGCAGTACTTC.

This clone occurred a few times. The V gene is TRBV12-3 or TRBV12-4, the J gene TRBJ2-7, with 7 bases that match TRBD2. This CDR3 is built from 13 residues. V shed 7 bases, J shed 3 bases, and the junction held 6 bases outside the gene matches. The CDR3 region has the DNA TGTGCCAGCACATTTGGGGGGGACTACGAGCAGTACTTC. As protein: CASTFGGDYEQYF.

J is TRBJ2-1 and V is TRBV12-2; the table's D call, TRBD2, has no DNA check behind it. TRBV12-2 is recorded as a pseudogene. CDR3 length equals 11 residues. The CDR3 sequence: CASRLGGEQFF. Written as DNA, the CDR3 is TGTGCAAGTCGCTTAGGAGGTGAGCAGTTCTTC.

Only a few counts were recorded for this clone. The chain combines TRBV5-4 with TRBJ1-2; D remains ambiguous. V shed 4 bases and J shed 5 bases, with 12 bases lying between them. The germline CDR1 and CDR2 sequences are SGHNT and YYREEE (reference sequence). The CDR3 contains 13 residues. Here the CDR3 reads CASSSDGMYGYTF. The CDR3 DNA sequence: TGTGCCAGCAGCAGCGACGGAATGTATGGCTACACCTTC.

V and J are TRBV27 and TRBJ1-2; TRBD1 might be the D (5 bases). Trimming removed 0 bases at V and 3 bases at J, with 8 bases between. This CDR3 has 14 amino acids. CDR1 and CDR2 from the germline V gene are MNHEY and SMNVEV (reference sequence). The CDR3 sequence is CASSLSSGYYGYTF. Here the CDR3 DNA reads TGTGCCAGCAGTTTATCTTCAGGGTACTATGGCTACACCTTC.

The CDR3 protein is CASSLRSGTGELFF. CDR3 nucleotide sequence: TGTGCCAGCAGCTTAAGGTCGGGCACCGGGGAGCTGTTTTTT. This sequence joins TRBV11-2 and TRBJ2-2; no clear D gene. From germline, CDR1 is SGHAT and CDR2 FQNNGV. This CDR3 has 14 amino acids. With 2 bases removed from V and 4 bases from J, the gap between germline ends came to 8 bases.

The rearrangement joins TRBV6-2 or TRBV6-3 to TRBJ2-7, with TRBD2 matching over 8 bases. This CDR3 contains 14 residues. Germline values: CDR1 MNHEY, CDR2 SVGEGT. V was clipped by 2 bases and J by 6 bases; unmatched bases: 6. For the CDR3, the DNA is TGTGCCAGCAGTTACCCCCCCAGCGGGGGCGAGCAGTACTTC. Amino acid sequence: CASSYPPSGGEQYF.

The chain has TRBV4-3 and TRBJ1-1; perhaps TRBD1 as D (6 bases). CDR3 size: 15 residues. Germline V gene lookup returns CDR1 LGHNA and CDR2 YSLEER. V gave up 2 bases and J gave up 5 bases, with 15 bases separating them. The CDR3 nucleotides read TGCGCCAGCAGCCAAAACAGGGTGCTGAGAACTGAAGCTTTCTTT. Amino acids: CASSQNRVLRTEAFF.

V is TRBV5-4 and J is TRBJ2-1, with 9 bases identical to TRBD2. After removal of 4 bases from V and 6 bases from J, the junction contained 5 bases not matched to a gene. CDR3 size: 14 residues. Germline assignment: CDR1 SGHNT and CDR2 YYREEE (reference sequence). For the CDR3, the DNA is TGTGCCAGCAGCGCGGGGGGGCCCCGCAATGAGCAGTTCTTC. This encodes CASSAGGPRNEQFF.

For the CDR3, the DNA is TGTGCCAGCTCACCCCTTAGCGGGGGGGCCGATACGCAGTATTTT. Residues: CASSPLSGGADTQYF. This sequence joins TRBV18 and TRBJ2-3; 11 bases are shared with TRBD2. V lost 3 bases to trimming and J lost 6 bases; unmatched junction nucleotides: 5. CDR3 length: 15 amino acids. Germline CDR1 reads KGHSH; CDR2 reads LQKENI.

The table lists this clone with a count of one. The chain employs TRBV7-2 and TRBJ2-7; 7 bases match TRBD2. There are 16 residues in the CDR3. The germline CDR1 and CDR2 sequences are SGHTA and FQGNSA. J was trimmed by 0 bases and V by 1 base; bases with no gene match: 6. In DNA, the CDR3 is TGTGCCAGCAGCTTAGTGGGCGGGGGTAGCTCCTACGAGCAGTACTTC. It encodes CASSLVGGGSSYEQYF.